This is a list of T cell receptor beta chains from one sample in a study of T cells in Graves' hyperthyroidism and ophthalmopathy. TCRdb passed the multiplex PCR reads through MiXCR, listing each CDR3 protein once. In the table there are 500,000 to 750,000 distinct CDR3 sequences, roughly 14% of which are singletons. Sequencing was carried out using blood. Source of these receptors: a woman aged 25 to 39 with Graves' hyperthyroidism. CDR3s include the opening cysteine and the closing phenylalanine or tryptophan. Each record gives: CDR3 protein, CDR3 DNA, D gene, V gene, J gene, clone size. A D gene is named only where the DNA matches it firmly. Size tells how often a clone was seen (once, few, many) or the class of an expanded clone, and some rows leave it out.

CDR3aa: CASSSHGGDGAFF
CDR3nt: TGTGCCAGCAGCTCCCATGGCGGGGACGGAGCTTTCTTT
d_gene: -
v_gene: TRBV5-5
j_gene: TRBJ1-1
abundance: -

CDR3aa: CASSIRIGGGKYSNQPQHF
CDR3nt: TGTGCCAGTAGTATCCGGATCGGTGGGGGCAAGTATAGCAATCAGCCCCAGCATTTT
d_gene: -
v_gene: TRBV19
j_gene: TRBJ1-5
abundance: -

CDR3aa: CASSRDTGSYEQYF
CDR3nt: TGTGCCAGCTCACGGGACACGGGCTCCTACGAGCAGTACTTC
d_gene: -
v_gene: TRBV18
j_gene: TRBJ2-7
abundance: many

CDR3aa: CASSEGLISSNEQFF
CDR3nt: TGTGCCAGCAGTGAAGGGCTAATATCTTCCAATGAGCAGTTCTTC
d_gene: -
v_gene: TRBV2
j_gene: TRBJ2-1
abundance: many

CDR3aa: CASSEARQVGELFF
CDR3nt: TGTGCCAGCAGTGAAGCGCGGCAGGTGGGGGAGCTGTTTTTT
d_gene: -
v_gene: TRBV2
j_gene: TRBJ2-2
abundance: many

CDR3aa: CASRTRVGLYNEQFF
CDR3nt: TGTGCCAGTAGAACCAGGGTTGGTCTTTACAATGAGCAGTTCTTC
d_gene: -
v_gene: TRBV19
j_gene: TRBJ2-1
abundance: -

CDR3aa: CASRARDGPYEQYF
CDR3nt: TGTGCCAGCAGGGCCCGGGACGGACCCTACGAGCAGTACTTC
d_gene: -
v_gene: TRBV6-1
j_gene: TRBJ2-7
abundance: -

CDR3aa: CASSLGRVAGPSYEQYF
CDR3nt: TGTGCCAGCAGCTTGGGGCGGGTGGCTGGACCTTCCTACGAGCAGTACTTC
d_gene: -
v_gene: TRBV5-5
j_gene: TRBJ2-7
abundance: many

CDR3aa: CASSPQGAYQPQHF
CDR3nt: TGTGCCAGCAGTCCACAGGGGGCCTATCAGCCCCAGCATTTT
d_gene: TRBD1
v_gene: TRBV28
j_gene: TRBJ1-5
abundance: many

CDR3aa: CASRRGGTGRFRNYGYTF
CDR3nt: TGTGCCAGCAGAAGAGGCGGGACAGGGCGGTTTCGGAACTATGGCTACACCTTC
d_gene: TRBD1
v_gene: TRBV2
j_gene: TRBJ1-2
abundance: many

CDR3aa: CASSGSSLGGEQYF
CDR3nt: TGTGCCAGCAGTGGATCGTCACTAGGTGGGGAGCAGTACTTC
d_gene: -
v_gene: TRBV6-1
j_gene: TRBJ2-7
abundance: few

CDR3aa: CAGRRRDKDEQFF
CDR3nt: TGTGCCGGCAGGCGCAGGGACAAGGATGAGCAGTTCTTC
d_gene: -
v_gene: TRBV28
j_gene: TRBJ2-1
abundance: -

CDR3aa: CASSSTGLANYGYTF
CDR3nt: TGTGCCAGCAGCTCTACAGGGTTAGCTAACTATGGCTACACCTTC
d_gene: -
v_gene: TRBV7-9
j_gene: TRBJ1-2
abundance: -

CDR3aa: CASSLSRLLSYEQYF
CDR3nt: TGTGCCAGCAGTTTATCACGGCTCCTCTCCTACGAGCAGTACTTC
d_gene: -
v_gene: TRBV27
j_gene: TRBJ2-7
abundance: -

CDR3aa: CASSRQPGQGAYEQYF
CDR3nt: TGCGCCAGCAGTCGGCAGCCCGGACAGGGGGCCTACGAGCAGTACTTC
d_gene: TRBD1
v_gene: TRBV5-1
j_gene: TRBJ2-7
abundance: few

CDR3aa: CAIKGAGTQETQYF
CDR3nt: TGTGCCATCAAGGGGGCGGGAACCCAAGAGACCCAGTACTTC
d_gene: -
v_gene: TRBV6-1
j_gene: TRBJ2-5
abundance: few

CDR3aa: CASRATGNSGNTIYF
CDR3nt: TGTGCCAGCAGGGCAACAGGAAACTCTGGAAACACCATATATTTT
d_gene: -
v_gene: TRBV6-1
j_gene: TRBJ1-3
abundance: few

CDR3aa: CSARGWAYNEQFF
CDR3nt: TGCAGTGCTAGAGGGTGGGCCTACAATGAGCAGTTCTTC
d_gene: -
v_gene: TRBV20-1
j_gene: TRBJ2-1
abundance: many

CDR3aa: CASSQSRYEQYF
CDR3nt: TGTGCCAGCAGCCAGAGCCGGTACGAGCAGTACTTC
d_gene: -
v_gene: TRBV28
j_gene: TRBJ2-7
abundance: many

CDR3aa: CASSWQSNQPQHF
CDR3nt: TGTGCCAGCAGTTGGCAGAGCAATCAGCCCCAGCATTTT
d_gene: -
v_gene: TRBV12-3/TRBV12-4
j_gene: TRBJ1-5
abundance: -

CDR3aa: CAWGQFYEQYF
CDR3nt: TGTGCCTGGGGACAGTTCTACGAGCAGTACTTC
d_gene: -
v_gene: TRBV30
j_gene: TRBJ2-7
abundance: many

CDR3aa: CSARPGTEAFF
CDR3nt: TGCAGTGCTAGACCGGGCACTGAAGCTTTCTTT
d_gene: -
v_gene: TRBV20-1
j_gene: TRBJ1-1
abundance: once

CDR3aa: CSALTGGTEAFF
CDR3nt: TGCAGTGCTTTGACAGGGGGCACTGAAGCTTTCTTT
d_gene: TRBD1
v_gene: TRBV20-1
j_gene: TRBJ1-1
abundance: few

CDR3aa: CASNPGQGPGELFF
CDR3nt: TGTGCCAGCAATCCGGGACAGGGTCCCGGGGAGCTGTTTTTT
d_gene: TRBD1
v_gene: TRBV6-1
j_gene: TRBJ2-2
abundance: -

CDR3aa: CASSLSEDTQYF
CDR3nt: TGTGCCAGCAGTTTGTCGGAAGATACGCAGTATTTT
d_gene: -
v_gene: TRBV12-3/TRBV12-4
j_gene: TRBJ2-3
abundance: many

CDR3aa: CASSQSGTGVGELFF
CDR3nt: TGTGCCAGCAGCCAGTCCGGGACAGGGGTGGGGGAGCTGTTTTTT
d_gene: TRBD1
v_gene: TRBV7-8
j_gene: TRBJ2-2
abundance: -

CDR3aa: CASSRDSQPLAREQYF
CDR3nt: TGCGCCAGCAGCCGGGACTCACAGCCGCTAGCACGTGAGCAGTACTTC
d_gene: -
v_gene: TRBV4-1
j_gene: TRBJ2-7
abundance: -

CDR3aa: CASSPTFIQVYEQYF
CDR3nt: TGTGCCAGCTCACCCACCTTTATTCAGGTCTACGAGCAGTACTTC
d_gene: -
v_gene: TRBV18
j_gene: TRBJ2-7
abundance: -

CDR3aa: CASSTPRTSGAPSSYNEQFF
CDR3nt: TGTGCCAGTAGTACCCCTCGGACTAGCGGGGCCCCTAGCTCCTACAATGAGCAGTTCTTC
d_gene: TRBD2
v_gene: TRBV19
j_gene: TRBJ2-1
abundance: -

CDR3aa: CASSQEELSSAGGPWDTQYF
CDR3nt: TGCGCCAGCAGCCAAGAAGAGCTATCCTCAGCGGGAGGGCCTTGGGATACGCAGTATTTT
d_gene: TRBD2
v_gene: TRBV4-1
j_gene: TRBJ2-3
abundance: -

CDR3aa: CASSFSELAGGRWDEQFF
CDR3nt: TGTGCCAGCAGTTTTTCGGAACTAGCGGGAGGGCGGTGGGATGAGCAGTTCTTC
d_gene: TRBD2
v_gene: TRBV7-8
j_gene: TRBJ2-1
abundance: many

CDR3aa: CSARDWSSGSTEQYF
CDR3nt: TGCAGTGCTAGAGATTGGTCTAGCGGGAGTACCGAGCAGTACTTC
d_gene: TRBD2
v_gene: TRBV20-1
j_gene: TRBJ2-7
abundance: few

CDR3aa: CASSPLGTGGFDEQFF
CDR3nt: TGTGCCAGCTCACCACTAGGGACAGGGGGTTTCGATGAGCAGTTCTTC
d_gene: TRBD1
v_gene: TRBV18
j_gene: TRBJ2-1
abundance: -

CDR3aa: CASSPRTGTRNTEAFF
CDR3nt: TGTGCCAGCAGCCCACGAACAGGGACTAGGAACACTGAAGCTTTCTTT
d_gene: -
v_gene: TRBV7-9
j_gene: TRBJ1-1
abundance: few

CDR3aa: CASSQVVLAGGPYNEQSF
CDR3nt: TGTGCCAGCAGCCAAGTGGTACTAGCGGGAGGGCCTTACAATGAGCAGTCCTTC
d_gene: TRBD2
v_gene: TRBV3-1
j_gene: TRBJ2-1
abundance: -

CDR3aa: CASSTWEASYEQYF
CDR3nt: TGTGCCAGCAGTACATGGGAGGCCTCCTACGAGCAGTACTTC
d_gene: -
v_gene: TRBV3-1
j_gene: TRBJ2-7
abundance: many

CDR3aa: CASSLRRSSSYNSPLHF
CDR3nt: TGTGCCAGCAGTTTGCGACGGTCGAGCTCCTATAATTCACCCCTCCACTTT
d_gene: -
v_gene: TRBV2
j_gene: TRBJ1-6
abundance: few

CDR3aa: CASMFGTGGAYEQYF
CDR3nt: TGTGCCAGTATGTTCGGAACTGGCGGGGCGTACGAGCAGTACTTC
d_gene: -
v_gene: TRBV19
j_gene: TRBJ2-7
abundance: -

CDR3aa: CASSLDYYNEQFF
CDR3nt: TGTGCCAGCAGCTTGGACTACTACAATGAGCAGTTCTTC
d_gene: -
v_gene: TRBV5-1
j_gene: TRBJ2-1
abundance: many

CDR3aa: CASILARGPYNEQFF
CDR3nt: TGCGCCAGCATTCTCGCTCGCGGACCGTACAATGAGCAGTTCTTC
d_gene: -
v_gene: TRBV5-1
j_gene: TRBJ2-1
abundance: many

CDR3aa: CASTTGNNNEQFF
CDR3nt: TGTGCCAGCACGACGGGAAATAATAATGAGCAGTTCTTC
d_gene: -
v_gene: TRBV28
j_gene: TRBJ2-1
abundance: many

CDR3aa: CASATPYEQYF
CDR3nt: TGTGCCAGCGCGACTCCATACGAGCAGTACTTC
d_gene: -
v_gene: TRBV28
j_gene: TRBJ2-7
abundance: many

CDR3aa: CASSFSAGVAYEQYF
CDR3nt: TGTGCCAGCAGTTTTTCAGCGGGAGTGGCCTACGAGCAGTACTTC
d_gene: TRBD2
v_gene: TRBV28
j_gene: TRBJ2-7
abundance: many

CDR3aa: CASSNRVGNTEAFF
CDR3nt: TGTGCCAGCAGTAACAGGGTAGGGAACACTGAAGCTTTCTTT
d_gene: -
v_gene: TRBV6-1
j_gene: TRBJ1-1
abundance: many

CDR3aa: CASSADGEVYGYTF
CDR3nt: TGTGCCAGCAGTGCGGACGGGGAGGTCTATGGCTACACCTTC
d_gene: -
v_gene: TRBV6-1
j_gene: TRBJ1-2
abundance: many

CDR3aa: CASSPGSSYEQYFGPGTDTQYF
CDR3nt: -
d_gene: -
v_gene: TRBV28
j_gene: TRBJ2-3
abundance: -

CDR3aa: CASMFWYEQYF
CDR3nt: TGTGCCAGCATGTTCTGGTACGAGCAGTACTTC
d_gene: -
v_gene: TRBV2
j_gene: TRBJ2-7
abundance: many

CDR3aa: CASSPGQEPYEQYF
CDR3nt: TGTGCCAGCAGTCCCGGACAGGAACCCTACGAGCAGTACTTC
d_gene: TRBD1
v_gene: TRBV28
j_gene: TRBJ2-7
abundance: many

CDR3aa: CATSDLNNEQYF
CDR3nt: TGTGCCACCAGTGATTTGAATAACGAGCAGTACTTC
d_gene: -
v_gene: TRBV24-1
j_gene: TRBJ2-7
abundance: -

CDR3aa: CSARELGTANEKLFF
CDR3nt: TGCAGTGCTAGAGAATTGGGGACAGCTAATGAAAAACTGTTTTTT
d_gene: TRBD1
v_gene: TRBV20-1
j_gene: TRBJ1-4
abundance: many

CDR3aa: CASSRRAGGTDTQYF
CDR3nt: TGTGCCAGCAGCCGGAGGGCGGGAGGGACAGATACGCAGTATTTT
d_gene: TRBD2
v_gene: TRBV12-3/TRBV12-4
j_gene: TRBJ2-3
abundance: -

CDR3aa: CASSQSSSKRTGRTEAFF
CDR3nt: TGTGCCAGCAGCCAGAGCTCCTCCAAGCGGACAGGCAGGACTGAAGCTTTCTTT
d_gene: TRBD1
v_gene: TRBV14
j_gene: TRBJ1-1
abundance: many

CDR3aa: CASSLRFGAGSNQPQHF
CDR3nt: TGTGCCAGCAGTTTAAGGTTCGGTGCAGGGTCGAATCAGCCCCAGCATTTT
d_gene: -
v_gene: TRBV28
j_gene: TRBJ1-5
abundance: few

CDR3aa: CSALSGFRYNEQFF
CDR3nt: TGCAGCGCCCTGTCAGGGTTTAGGTACAATGAGCAGTTCTTC
d_gene: -
v_gene: TRBV29-1
j_gene: TRBJ2-1
abundance: -

CDR3aa: CASRTTNTGELFF
CDR3nt: TGTGCCAGCAGGACGACTAACACCGGGGAGCTGTTTTTT
d_gene: -
v_gene: TRBV6-5
j_gene: TRBJ2-2
abundance: -

CDR3aa: CASSTPGGSGSGNEQFF
CDR3nt: TGTGCCAGCAGTACTCCAGGGGGTAGCGGGAGTGGTAATGAGCAGTTCTTC
d_gene: TRBD2
v_gene: TRBV6-1
j_gene: TRBJ2-1
abundance: few

CDR3aa: CASSSSGTDSSYEQYF
CDR3nt: TGTGCCAGCAGCTCATCCGGGACAGATAGCTCCTACGAGCAGTACTTC
d_gene: TRBD1
v_gene: TRBV11-2
j_gene: TRBJ2-7
abundance: many

CDR3aa: CSANRVPSAEQYF
CDR3nt: TGCAGTGCAAACAGGGTACCCTCGGCCGAGCAGTACTTC
d_gene: -
v_gene: TRBV20-1
j_gene: TRBJ2-7
abundance: many

CDR3aa: CAISGSGTGLYEQYF
CDR3nt: TGTGCCATCAGCGGTTCCGGGACAGGGCTCTACGAGCAGTACTTC
d_gene: TRBD1
v_gene: TRBV10-3
j_gene: TRBJ2-7
abundance: -